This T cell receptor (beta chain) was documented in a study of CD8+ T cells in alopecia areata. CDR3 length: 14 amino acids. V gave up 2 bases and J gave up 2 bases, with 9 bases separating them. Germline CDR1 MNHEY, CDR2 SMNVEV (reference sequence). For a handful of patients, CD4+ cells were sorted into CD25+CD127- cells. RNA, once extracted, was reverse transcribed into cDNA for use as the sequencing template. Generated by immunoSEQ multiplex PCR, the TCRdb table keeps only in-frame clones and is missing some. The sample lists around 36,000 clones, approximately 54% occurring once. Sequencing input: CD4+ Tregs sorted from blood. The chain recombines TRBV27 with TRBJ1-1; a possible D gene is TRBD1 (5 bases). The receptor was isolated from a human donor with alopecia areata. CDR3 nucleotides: TGTGCCAGCAGTTTAGCAGGGAGAAACACTGAAGCTTTCTTT. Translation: CASSLAGRNTEAFF.